This TCR beta chain was identified in a study of blood T cells in healthy people across ages. Points from the study as a whole: A roughly linear fall in TCR beta diversity per million T cells was seen with increasing age.

About this clonotype: The target antigen is unknown.

CDR1 MDHEN and CDR2 SYDVKM come from the germline V gene. Trimming took off 7 bases at V and 0 bases at J, with 12 bases between the two ends. CDR3 length: 15 amino acids. Using a J-beta primer mix together with a sample-barcoded 5' primer, a second PCR was run for roughly 7 to 11 cycles. One entry per CDR3 protein results from TCRdb running MiXCR on the 5' RACE reads. The sample lists approximately 880,000 distinct CDR3 sequences; roughly 52% were seen once. The sequenced sample was blood. This chain connects TRBV28 to TRBJ2-2; D may match TRBD1 or TRBD2 (5 bases each). The TCR sequence derives from a man aged 25-45 years in good health. The CDR3 coding sequence is TGTGCCAGCACCTGGGACGTCGCGAACACCGGGGAGCTGTTTTTT. Translation gives CASTWDVANTGELFF.